Below are 31 T cell receptor beta chains sequenced from a single sample in a study of blood T cell repertoires in COVID-19. Profiling relied on immunoSEQ multiplex PCR, and the TCRdb table lists in-frame clones only, not all of them. The repertoire holds nearly 250,000 clones, 86% seen once, with over 5.5% in the top ten. The specimen was peripheral blood. These receptors were obtained from a woman older than 75 with COVID-19, enrolled during active disease.

The gene calls are TRBV12-5 and TRBJ2-7; TRBD1 agrees at 7 bases. V lost 4 bases to trimming and J lost 7 bases; unmatched junction nucleotides: 16. Germline loops: CDR1 LGHNT, CDR2 FRNRAP. This CDR3 has 16 amino acids. CDR3 region: CASGSLDRTKSLEQYV. The CDR3 region has the DNA TGTGCTAGTGGTTCTCTGGACAGGACGAAGAGTTTAGAGCAGTACGTC.

This clone was seen a few times. The gene calls are TRBV11-2 and TRBJ2-5, with TRBD2 matching 12 bases. The CDR3 has 16 residues. Looked up from germline, CDR1 is SGHAT and CDR2 is FQNNGV. The junction had 8 bases not matched to a gene; V was cut back by 4 bases and J by 5 bases. The CDR3 DNA follows: TGTGCCAGCAGCTCGATGACTAGCGGGGGATTGGAGACCCAGTACTTC. Its translation is CASSSMTSGGLETQYF.

This rearrangement joins TRBV28 to TRBJ1-5, with TRBD1 matching 8 bases. From germline, CDR1 is MDHEN and CDR2 SYDVKM. J gave up 2 bases and V 4 bases, and 7 bases lay outside the gene matches. CDR3 length equals 16 residues. This chain's CDR3 is CASSSTTGVGNQPQHF. The CDR3, as DNA: TGTGCCAGCAGTTCAACGACAGGGGTGGGCAATCAGCCCCAGCATTTT.

The chain uses TRBV5-1 and TRBJ1-2; possible D gene TRBD1, 5 bases. Germline lookup yields CDR1 SGHRS and CDR2 YFSETQ. The CDR3 spans 14 residues. The ends were cut back, 0 bases at V and 5 bases at J, with 11 bases in the middle. Written as DNA, the CDR3 is TGCGCCAGCAGCTTGGAGGGGTCGACGTATGGCTACACCTTC. Encoded protein: CASSLEGSTYGYTF.

The J gene is TRBJ2-3, the V gene TRBV7-2, with 11 bases identical to TRBD1. The CDR3 sequence is 15 residues long. CDR1 is SGHTA, CDR2 FQGNSA, per germline. After removal of 2 bases from V and 6 bases from J, the junction contained 4 bases not matched to a gene. The CDR3 DNA is TGTGCCAGCAGCTTAATGGGACAGGGGGTGGATACGCAGTATTTT. Its protein product is CASSLMGQGVDTQYF. Full variable domain (rest looked up from reference TRBV7-2 and TRBJ2-3): GAGVSQSPSNKVTEKGKDVELRCDPISGHTALYWYRQSLGQGLEFLIYFQGNSAPDKSGLPSDRFSAERTGGSVSTLTIQRTQQEDSAVYLCASSLMGQGVDTQYFGPGTRLTVL.

The chain has TRBV10-3 and TRBJ2-1, with 8 bases matching TRBD2. This CDR3 spans 15 amino acids. J gave up 6 bases and V 5 bases, and 9 bases lay outside the gene matches. Germline lookup yields CDR1 ENHRY and CDR2 SYGVKD. The CDR3 spells CAISTLGGGFNEQFF. The CDR3, as DNA: TGTGCCATCAGTACCCTCGGGGGGGGGTTCAATGAGCAGTTCTTC.

This chain connects TRBV4-2 to TRBJ1-1; a weak D match, TRBD1 (6 bases). This CDR3 has 16 amino acids. Trimming removed 1 base at V and 7 bases at J, with 19 bases between. In germline, CDR1 is LGHNA, CDR2 YNFKEQ. The CDR3 loop reads CASSQAEGGAGGEAFF. The CDR3 DNA reads as TGTGCCAGCAGCCAAGCCGAAGGGGGGGCCGGGGGTGAAGCTTTCTTT.

This chain uses TRBV28 with TRBJ2-3; tentatively, D is TRBD2 (6 bases). V gave up 11 bases and J gave up 8 bases, with 14 bases separating them. The V gene's germline CDR1 is MDHEN and CDR2 SYDVKM. This CDR3 contains 11 residues. The CDR3 reads CAPSLLATQYF. The DNA for the CDR3 is TGTGCCCCCTCTTTACTAGCTACGCAGTATTTT.

This rearrangement joins TRBV4-1 to TRBJ1-1; D perhaps matches TRBD1 (5 bases). Germline V gives CDR1 MGHRA, CDR2 YSYEKL. CDR3 length: 17 amino acids. Trimming shortened V by 0 bases and J by 5 bases, and 19 bases separated the two germline ends. CDR3 DNA: TGCGCCAGCAGCCAAGAGGGGCCCCCGAGGCTTCGTACTGAAGCTTTCTTT. The encoded protein is CASSQEGPPRLRTEAFF.

The V call is TRBV2, the J call TRBJ1-5; D not certain. From germline, CDR1 is SNHLY and CDR2 FYNNEI. The CDR3 contains 13 residues. V lost 7 bases and J 3 bases, leaving 10 bases between the germline ends. CDR3 region: CASTRGNNQPQHF. CDR3 nucleotides: TGTGCCAGCACCCGGGGAAACAATCAGCCCCAGCATTTT. Together with reference TRBV2 and TRBJ1-5, the CDR3 gives the full variable domain: EPEVTQTPSHQVTQMGQEVILRCVPISNHLYFYWYRQILGQKVEFLVSFYNNEISEKSEIFDDQFSVERPDGSNFTLKIRSTKLEDSAMYFCASTRGNNQPQHFGDGTRLSIL.

The chain links TRBV11-3 to TRBJ2-6; tentatively, D is TRBD2 (6 bases). CDR3 size: 17 residues. Germline loops: CDR1 SGHNT, CDR2 YENEEA. V was trimmed by 1 base and J by 0 bases, leaving 10 bases between them. CDR3 bases: TGTGCCAGCAGCTTAGCCGGGGGACGCTCTGGGGCCAACGTCCTGACTTTC. Protein: CASSLAGGRSGANVLTF.

This chain links TRBV19 with TRBJ2-3, with D possibly being TRBD1 (5 bases). In germline, CDR1 is LNHDA, CDR2 SQIVND (reference sequence). V gave up 1 base and J gave up 4 bases, with 15 bases separating them. The CDR3 runs 16 residues. The CDR3 region is CASSIVGQGAADTQYF. The CDR3 bases are TGTGCCAGTAGTATAGTAGGGCAGGGCGCGGCAGATACGCAGTATTTT.

This chain uses TRBV2 with TRBJ1-5, with 8 positions matching TRBD1. With 4 bases clipped from V and 2 bases from J, the junction kept 4 bases outside the gene matches. Germline-derived CDR1 and CDR2 are SNHLY and FYNNEI. The CDR3 is 15 amino acids. CDR3 nucleotides: TGTGCCAGCAGTGCGGACAGGGTTGGCAATCAGCCCCAGCATTTT. As protein: CASSADRVGNQPQHF.

A few counts support this clone. The chain uses TRBV3-1 (or the pseudogene TRBV3-2) and TRBJ1-5, with no clear D. The CDR3 extends over 13 amino acids. Germline V gives CDR1 LGHDT, CDR2 YNNKEL (reference sequence). Trimming shortened V by 1 base and J by 10 bases, and 11 bases separated the two germline ends. The CDR3 loop is CASSQGRATPQHF. CDR3 DNA sequence: TGTGCCAGCAGCCAAGGGCGGGCGACTCCCCAGCATTTT.

DNA of the CDR3: TGTGCCAGCACCTCTCGGGGCGGGGGCGCATACAATGAGCAGTTCTTC. Translation: CASTSRGGGAYNEQFF. The genes are TRBV7-8 and TRBJ2-1, with a tentative D call TRBD2 (7 bases). Trimming pared 7 bases from V and 4 bases from J, leaving 20 bases between. This CDR3 is 16 amino acids long. Per the germline V gene, CDR1 is SGHVS and CDR2 is FQNEAQ.

The chain carries TRBV5-1 and TRBJ2-7, with TRBD1 as a possible D gene (6 bases). Germline V lookup: CDR1 SGHRS, CDR2 YFSETQ. This CDR3 spans 12 amino acids. V shed 4 bases and J shed 6 bases, with 11 bases lying between them. CDR3 amino acids: CASSHGTPEQYF. CDR3 coding DNA: TGCGCCAGCAGCCACGGGACACCCGAGCAGTACTTC. The entire variable domain, with the rest obtained from reference TRBV5-1 and TRBJ2-7, is as follows: KAGVTQTPRYLIKTRGQQVTLSCSPISGHRSVSWYQQTPGQGLQFLFEYFSETQRNKGNFPGRFSGRQFSNSRSEMNVSTLELGDSALYLCASSHGTPEQYFGPGTRLTVT.

This chain joins TRBV2 and TRBJ1-5, with 10 bases identical to TRBD1. This CDR3 spans 15 amino acids. The V gene end was trimmed by 7 bases and the J gene end by 5 bases; junction bases not matched to a gene: 8. Germline CDR1 SNHLY, CDR2 FYNNEI. CDR3 sequence: CASKLHDRGHQPQHF. As DNA, the CDR3 is TGTGCCAGCAAGCTCCACGACAGGGGGCATCAGCCCCAGCATTTT.

This chain links TRBV7-2 with TRBJ2-2; possible D gene TRBD2, 7 bases. Trimming left V 7 bases short and J 1 base short, with 13 bases between. This CDR3 region has 15 residues. Germline CDR1 SGHTA, CDR2 FQGNSA. The CDR3 nucleotides are TGTGCCAGCACCCCCGGGGGGCGGAACACCGGGGAGCTGTTTTTT. It codes for CASTPGGRNTGELFF.

The chain is built from TRBV6-4 and TRBJ2-7; the match to TRBD1 covers 7 bases. Trimming took 0 bases from V and 4 from J; bases not matched to a gene: 9. Germline CDR1 reads MRHNA; CDR2 reads SNTAGT. The CDR3 has 16 residues. CDR3 DNA sequence: TGTGCCAGCAGTGACTCAGGGAAGACAGGGATTTACGAGCAGTACGTC. This codes for CASSDSGKTGIYEQYV.

This clone was found a few times. Lacking the conserved final phenylalanine or tryptophan, this CDR3 likely reflects a read error. The DNA is left out, because the CDR3 cannot be placed on it with certainty; the CDR3 is given as TCRdb lists it. The gene calls are TRBV6-5 and TRBJ1-4; the table's TRBD1 call for D was not verified on the DNA. The length of the CDR3 is 10 amino acids, counting both ends. Looked up from germline, CDR1 is MNHEY and CDR2 is SVGAGI. The CDR3 sequence is CASSYPGQVV.

The chain carries TRBV18 and TRBJ2-4, with 10 bases that match TRBD1. After removal of 3 bases from V and 7 bases from J, the junction contained 0 bases not matched to a gene. Per the germline V gene, CDR1 is KGHSH and CDR2 is LQKENI. This CDR3 region has 13 residues. The DNA of the CDR3 is TGTGCCAGCTCACCGGGACAGGGGAACATTCAGTACTTC. It translates to CASSPGQGNIQYF.

CDR3 amino acids: CASRYRGTEAFF. Written as DNA, the CDR3 is TGTGCCAGCAGATACAGGGGCACTGAAGCTTTCTTT. This chain joins TRBV28 and TRBJ1-1; TRBD1 matches 7 bases. The J segment lost 4 bases and the V segment lost 6 bases, leaving 2 bases of the junction unmatched. Per the germline V gene, CDR1 is MDHEN and CDR2 is SYDVKM. The CDR3 extends over 12 amino acids.

The rearrangement links TRBV5-1 to TRBJ2-3; D remains ambiguous. The CDR3 contains 12 residues. Per the germline V gene, CDR1 is SGHRS and CDR2 is YFSETQ. Trimming cost V 3 bases and J 6 bases, with 8 bases left between them. The CDR3 spells CASSSSFDTQYF. In DNA form, the CDR3 reads TGCGCCAGCAGCTCCTCTTTTGATACGCAGTATTTT.

The V gene is TRBV19, the J gene TRBJ1-2; D might be TRBD1 (6 bases). There are 12 residues in the CDR3. CDR1 is LNHDA, CDR2 SQIVND, per germline (reference sequence). The V and J ends lost 8 bases and 5 bases respectively, with 12 bases between them. The CDR3 DNA reads as TGTGCCAGTGGACAGAGCTTATATGGCTACACCTTC. This sequence encodes CASGQSLYGYTF.

The V gene is TRBV5-1, the J gene TRBJ1-2; D is ambiguous. CDR3 length equals 14 residues. V was cut by 4 bases and J by 5 bases, with 15 bases left in between. Germline values: CDR1 SGHRS, CDR2 YFSETQ. DNA for the CDR3: TGCGCCAGCAGCAGGTCGTCAGGATCATATGGCTACACCTTC. Translated: CASSRSSGSYGYTF.

In nucleotides, the CDR3 is TGCGCCAGCAGCTTGGGGGGGACAGCCGAGCCTTATGGCTACACCTTC. This codes for CASSLGGTAEPYGYTF. V usage is TRBV5-1 and J usage is TRBJ1-2; TRBD1 matches 7 bases. J gave up 5 bases and V 0 bases, and 10 bases lay outside the gene matches. The CDR3 runs 16 residues. The germline V gene encodes CDR1 SGHRS and CDR2 YFSETQ.

The chain joins TRBV6-5 to TRBJ1-6, with a weak D call TRBD1 (5 bases). The CDR3 totals 13 residues. Germline CDR1 reads MNHEY; CDR2 reads SVGAGI. V lost 5 bases and J lost 10, with 12 bases in between. The CDR3 DNA reads as TGTGCCAGCAGTACGACACAGGTGTCACCCCTCCACTTT. Protein sequence: CASSTTQVSPLHF.

The chain couples TRBV5-4 to TRBJ1-4; 8 bases match TRBD1. The CDR3 consists of 15 residues. The germline CDR1 and CDR2 sequences are SGHNT and YYREEE (reference sequence). With V trimmed by 4 bases and J by 5 bases, 7 bases remained unmatched. CDR3 sequence (DNA): TGTGCCAGCAGCCATTCAGGGGGCAGGAATGAAAAACTGTTTTTT. It translates to CASSHSGGRNEKLFF.

The chain recombines TRBV5-1 with TRBJ1-4, with no clear D. V lost 0 bases and J 5 bases, leaving 14 bases between the germline ends. The CDR3 contains 16 residues. Germline CDR1 is SGHRS and CDR2 is YFSETQ. The CDR3 nucleotides are TGCGCCAGCAGCTTGGGGTTTGCAAGGGAGAATGAAAAACTGTTTTTT. It specifies CASSLGFARENEKLFF.

V and J are TRBV18 and TRBJ2-3, with D possibly TRBD1 on 6 matching bases. The length of the CDR3 is 15 residues. The ends were cut back, 4 bases at V and 3 bases at J, with 14 bases in the middle. Germline V gene lookup returns CDR1 KGHSH and CDR2 LQKENI. CDR3 bases: TGTGCCAGCTCACTACAGGGATTGGGGACAGATACGCAGTATTTT. The encoded protein is CASSLQGLGTDTQYF.

The V gene is TRBV9, the J gene TRBJ1-3; the D gene is possibly TRBD1 (6 bases). The V end lost 6 bases, the J end lost 4 bases, and 8 bases lay between the germline ends. The CDR3 runs 12 residues. Germline-derived CDR1 and CDR2 are SGDLS and YYNGEE. For the CDR3, the DNA is TGTGCCAGCACCGGACAGGGAAACACCATATATTTT. As protein: CASTGQGNTIYF.